The T cell receptor (beta chain) described here comes from a study of blood T cell repertoires in COVID-19 (dated by TCRdb to 2018 to 2020). With respect to the entire study: Collaborator samples came from the United States, Italy and Spain and covered acute and convalescent phases of COVID-19. The samples were drawn from two sources: the first 160 participants of the ongoing ImmuneRACE study, and 1,254 subjects contributed by 6 global collaborators. Deeply sampled blood TCRbeta repertoires from subjects exposed to, actively infected with, or recovered from COVID-19 were included in the dataset. Where available, HLA class I and class II types were obtained from metadata supplied by the sample provider rather than from assay-based typing. The prospective study material was composed of cDNA or gDNA derived from T cells, B-cell-depleted T cells, or PBMCs. The sample metadata nearly always contained a de-identified subject ID, COVID-19 status, age in years and sex. A freely available public database, intended as a resource for researchers studying the immune response to SARS-CoV-2, is where the repertoires were released.

TCRbeta CDR3 regions were amplified from genomic DNA by means of the immunoSEQ Assay, a bias-controlled multiplex PCR. Turning to the authors' computational methods: Nucleated cell counts per sample were estimated from amplification of reference gene primers within the assay. To quantify the absolute abundance of each unique TCRbeta CDR3 rearrangement, sequence reads were collapsed and filtered. Productive Simpson clonality was computed per sample as the square root of Simpson's diversity index over productive rearrangements. As stored in TCRdb, this immuneACCESS dataset retains in-frame rearrangements with V and J assigned. A fraction of the clones does not appear; measured against another copy, unresolved V genes explain less than half of the discrepancy, and the remainder lacks a known reason. V and J calls and clone size are those listed in that table; D and trimming were worked out from the DNA. Across this sample there are roughly 220,000 clones, with approximately 86% seen only once. The top ten clonotypes cover around 9.6% of the sample.

Overall study outcomes, separate from this receptor: The quantity of clinical and demographic metadata differed by source and by participant and was supplied without curation.

One collaborating source in Seattle enrolled patients while the patients were actively infected and followed the patients over time throughout the course of disease. The collaborating institutions used their own protocols to collect whole blood in K2EDTA tubes. For TCRbeta analysis, collaborator samples were shipped as frozen whole blood, as isolated PBMCs, or as DNA extracted from either sample type. Measured from the cysteine to the phenylalanine, the CDR3 is 13 residues long. Solely the CDR3 DNA is kept, with 39 bases framed from the first base. V gives up 5 bases and J gives up 4 bases, and the segment between their germline ends measures 10 bases. Comments on this clone: This clone's antigen is unknown. There are no base qualities to consult, and no much larger clone falls within one base.

The sequence links TRBV12-3 or TRBV12-4 to TRBJ2-3; D gene: possibly TRBD1, on 5 matching bases. The source is a woman in her fifties or sixties with COVID-19, enrolled during active disease. The material sequenced was peripheral blood. The DNA sequence is as follows: TGTGCCAGCAGTCTTGACAGCTCAGATACGCAGTATTTT. It translates as CASSLDSSDTQYF.